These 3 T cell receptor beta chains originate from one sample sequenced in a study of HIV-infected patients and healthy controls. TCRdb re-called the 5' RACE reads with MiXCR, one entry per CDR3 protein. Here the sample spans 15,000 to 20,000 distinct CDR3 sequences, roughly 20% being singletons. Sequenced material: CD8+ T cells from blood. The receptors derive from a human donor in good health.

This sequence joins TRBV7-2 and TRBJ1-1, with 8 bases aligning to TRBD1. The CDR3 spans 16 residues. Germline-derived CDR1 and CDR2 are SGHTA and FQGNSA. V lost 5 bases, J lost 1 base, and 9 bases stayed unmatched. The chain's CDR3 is CASSPRPGQANTEAFF. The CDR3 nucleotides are TGTGCCAGCAGCCCCCGTCCGGGACAGGCGAACACTGAAGCTTTCTTT.

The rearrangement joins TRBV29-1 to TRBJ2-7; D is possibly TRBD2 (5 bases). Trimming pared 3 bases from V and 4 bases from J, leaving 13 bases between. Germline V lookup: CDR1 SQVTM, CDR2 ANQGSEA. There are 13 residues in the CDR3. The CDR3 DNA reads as TGCAGCGTTGAGTGGCTAGCAAGGTACGAGCAGTACTTC. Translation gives CSVEWLARYEQYF.

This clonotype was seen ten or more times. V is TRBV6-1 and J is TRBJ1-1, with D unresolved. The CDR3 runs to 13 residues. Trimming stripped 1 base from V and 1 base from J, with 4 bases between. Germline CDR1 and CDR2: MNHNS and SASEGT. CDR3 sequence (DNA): TGTGCCAGCAGTGAAGGGGAGAACACTGAAGCTTTCTTT. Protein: CASSEGENTEAFF.